The present TCR beta chain was sequenced within a study of cytomegalovirus exposure and HLA in healthy donors. Concerning this clone itself: Its antigen is not identified.

Overall study findings and caveats: Published work reported that the classifier diagnosed cytomegalovirus status with high specificity and sensitivity. Among TCR beta chains, those listed as cytomegalovirus-associated numbered over 150.

Primers: 60 Vbeta forward and 13 Jbeta reverse. Sequenced by immunoSEQ multiplex PCR; TCRdb stores in-frame clones only, minus some. Here the sample spans about 130,000 clones, around 8.5% being singletons. Sequenced input: PBMCs. This clonotype was sampled from a man in his forties or fifties in good health and CMV-seronegative.

This chain's CDR3 is CASSLADREYNSPLHF. The CDR3 DNA sequence: TGTGCCAGCAGCTTAGCGGACAGGGAGTATAATTCACCCCTCCACTTT. V gene TRBV7-2 combines with J gene TRBJ1-6; 8 nucleotides agree with TRBD1. This CDR3 region has 16 residues. V gave up 0 bases and J gave up 4 bases; unmatched junction bases: 2. Germline loops: CDR1 SGHTA, CDR2 FQGNSA.